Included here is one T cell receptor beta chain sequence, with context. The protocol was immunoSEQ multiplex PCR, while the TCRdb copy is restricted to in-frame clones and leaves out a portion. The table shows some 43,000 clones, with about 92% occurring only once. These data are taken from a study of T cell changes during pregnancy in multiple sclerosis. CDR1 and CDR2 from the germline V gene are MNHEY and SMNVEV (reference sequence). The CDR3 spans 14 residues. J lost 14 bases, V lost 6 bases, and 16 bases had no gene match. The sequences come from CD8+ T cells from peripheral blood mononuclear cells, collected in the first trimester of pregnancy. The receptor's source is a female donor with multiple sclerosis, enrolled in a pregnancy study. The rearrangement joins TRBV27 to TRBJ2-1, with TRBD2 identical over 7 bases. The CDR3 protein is CASRRAGVPMVEFF. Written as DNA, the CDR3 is TGTGCCAGCAGAAGGGCGGGGGTTCCTATGGTTGAGTTCTTC.